A single sample gave rise to the 29 T cell receptor beta chains below, sequenced in a study of regulatory T cells in long-lasting Graves disease. To make TCR beta libraries, researchers used iRepertoire HTBI primers and Arm-PCR of CDR3 regions. TCRdb analysed the multiplex PCR reads with MiXCR anew, one entry per CDR3 protein. Seen here are around 250,000 distinct CDR3 sequences, around 17% observed once, and the top ten hold around 20%. Time point of the sample: newly diagnosed GD, antithyroid drugs for less than 3 months. Researchers made the TCR library from RNA that was extracted from PBMCs. Sequencing was performed on peripheral blood mononuclear cells (PBMCs), taken at new diagnosis, from a patient treated with antithyroid drugs. These receptors all come from a female donor with Graves disease.

Points on this clonotype: A read error is likely here: a far larger clone is one base away. This chain joins TRBV11-2 and TRBJ2-4, with 8 bases lining up with TRBD2. CDR3 size: 13 residues. Germline CDR1 and CDR2: SGHAT and FQNNGV. This CDR3 reads CASSPPGGGERFF. The CDR3 DNA is TGTGCCAGCAGCCCGCCGGGAGGGGGTGAGCGGTTCTTC. Together with reference TRBV11-2 and TRBJ2-4, the CDR3 gives the full variable domain: EAGVAQSPRYKIIEKRQSVAFWCNPISGHATLYWYQQILGQGPKLLIQFQNNGVVDDSQLPKDRFSAERLKGVDSTLKIQPAKLEDSAVYLCASSPPGGGERFFGAGTRLSVL.

This clonotype came up many times. The gene calls are TRBV18 and TRBJ2-3; a weak D match, TRBD2 (5 bases). The length of the CDR3 is 15 residues. Trimming pared 3 bases from V and 6 bases from J, leaving 16 bases between. From germline, CDR1 is KGHSH and CDR2 LQKENI. The CDR3 DNA reads as TGTGCCAGCTCACCTCGAGGGAGTAGTCCGGATACGCAGTATTTT. This encodes CASSPRGSSPDTQYF.

This clonotype has ten or more counts. This chain joins TRBV28 and TRBJ2-5; D is unclear. There are 15 residues in the CDR3. From germline, CDR1 is MDHEN and CDR2 SYDVKM. V dropped 5 bases and J dropped 3 bases, with 16 bases sitting between them. The CDR3 sequence: CASSPPAPREETQYF. The CDR3 DNA reads TGTGCCAGCAGTCCCCCGGCTCCCCGGGAAGAGACCCAGTACTTC. The variable domain in full, completed from reference TRBV28 and TRBJ2-5, reads DVKVTQSSRYLVKRTGEKVFLECVQDMDHENMFWYRQDPGLGLRLIYFSYDVKMKEKGDIPEGYSVSREKKERFSLILESASTNQTSMYLCASSPPAPREETQYFGPGTRLLVL.

This clonotype was seen at least ten times. The genes are TRBV24-1 and TRBJ2-1; D perhaps matches TRBD2 (6 bases). The CDR3 extends over 14 amino acids. Per the germline V gene, CDR1 is KGHDR and CDR2 is SFDVKD. The V end lost 1 base, the J end lost 13 bases, and 16 bases lay between the germline ends. The CDR3 loop reads CATSDFEGFGGQFF. CDR3 nucleotides: TGTGCCACCAGTGATTTCGAAGGTTTCGGGGGACAGTTCTTC.

The chain links TRBV7-8 to TRBJ2-7, with TRBD2 matching over 8 bases. Germline lookup yields CDR1 SGHVS and CDR2 FQNEAQ. The CDR3 is 13 residues long. V trimming: 5 bases; J trimming: 4 bases; junction bases outside the gene matches: 4. The CDR3 loop is CASSPGLGYEQYF. DNA of the CDR3: TGTGCCAGCAGCCCGGGACTAGGATACGAGCAGTACTTC.

This clonotype was detected ten times or more. The chain employs TRBV28 and TRBJ1-5; D ambiguous. Trimming removed 3 bases at V and 1 base at J, with 10 bases between. Germline lookup yields CDR1 MDHEN and CDR2 SYDVKM. There are 15 residues in the CDR3. CDR3 coding DNA: TGTGCCAGCAGTTTGGTCTGGGGAAGCAATCAGCCCCAGCATTTT. It encodes CASSLVWGSNQPQHF.

This clonotype was seen at least ten times. The chain employs TRBV6-1 and TRBJ2-2, with 9 bases that match TRBD2. The CDR3 loop spans 20 amino acids. CDR1 and CDR2 (germline): MNHNS, SASEGT. The trim removed 7 bases at V and 3 bases at J, leaving 21 bases unmatched. The CDR3 nucleotides read TGTGCCAGCACCCCCCCTTCGGGTAGCGGGAGACACGTGTACACCGGGGAGCTGTTTTTT. This encodes CASTPPSGSGRHVYTGELFF.

This clonotype was observed many times. V usage is TRBV5-1 and J usage is TRBJ2-3, with a weak D call TRBD1 (5 bases). The CDR3 spans 14 residues. The V end lost 2 bases, the J end lost 0 bases, and 7 bases lay between the germline ends. Looked up from germline, CDR1 is SGHRS and CDR2 is YFSETQ. This chain's CDR3 is CASSLGDSTDTQYF. The CDR3 DNA sequence: TGCGCCAGCAGCTTAGGGGATAGCACAGATACGCAGTATTTT.

This clonotype was picked up many times. The chain has TRBV29-1 and TRBJ1-1; D remains unclear. Germline CDR1 SQVTM, CDR2 ANQGSEA. CDR3 length: 11 amino acids. The ends were cut back, 0 bases at V and 8 bases at J, with 7 bases in the middle. This chain's CDR3 is CSVEEGREAFF. Here the CDR3 DNA reads TGCAGCGTTGAAGAAGGGAGGGAAGCTTTCTTT.

This clonotype was counted at least ten times. This chain connects TRBV28 to TRBJ2-1; 8 nucleotides agree with TRBD2. V shed 4 bases, J shed 4 bases, and the junction held 6 bases outside the gene matches. The length of the CDR3 is 15 residues. Germline CDR1 reads MDHEN; CDR2 reads SYDVKM. The CDR3 region is CASSSSTSGYNEQFF. CDR3 nucleotide sequence: TGTGCCAGCAGTTCTAGCACTAGCGGTTACAATGAGCAGTTCTTC. Variable domain in full (rest from reference TRBV28 and TRBJ2-1): DVKVTQSSRYLVKRTGEKVFLECVQDMDHENMFWYRQDPGLGLRLIYFSYDVKMKEKGDIPEGYSVSREKKERFSLILESASTNQTSMYLCASSSSTSGYNEQFFGPGTRLTVL.

Of note for this clonotype: A much larger clone differs by one base, so this may be a read error. V is TRBV12-3 or TRBV12-4 and J is TRBJ2-7; 11 bases map to TRBD2. CDR3 length equals 15 residues. As DNA, the CDR3 is TGTGCCAGCAGTCCCACTAGCGGGAGTAAGTCCGAGCGGTACTTC. Protein: CASSPTSGSKSERYF.

There are a few counts of this clonotype. This may be a read error, as it is one base from a much larger clone. The chain couples TRBV7-2 to TRBJ2-3; D call uncertain. Germline V gene sequence: CDR1 SGHTA, CDR2 FQGNSA. This CDR3 contains 14 residues. The CDR3 nucleotides are TGTGCCAGCAGCTTAGCGGGAAACACAGATATGCAGTATTTT. It yields the protein CASSLAGNTDMQYF.

In its sample, this clonotype was seen a few times. This chain links TRBV30 with TRBJ2-5; TRBD1 agrees at 7 bases. The CDR3 totals 15 residues. Germline V gene sequence: CDR1 GTSNPN, CDR2 SVGIG (reference sequence). Germline trimming cut 3 bases from V and 0 bases from J; bases unmatched to any gene: 7. CDR3 DNA: TGTGCCTGGAGCAAGGGGGCCAGGTACCAAGAGACCCAGTACTTC. This codes for CAWSKGARYQETQYF.

This clonotype showed up many times. The chain recombines TRBV12-3 or TRBV12-4 with TRBJ2-5; tentative D call: TRBD2 (7 bases). Trimming shortened V by 7 bases and J by 4 bases, and 19 bases separated the two germline ends. This CDR3 has 15 amino acids. In DNA, the CDR3 is TGTGCCAGCATTCCCGGAGGGGGGGGCGGAGAGACCCAGTACTTC. It is translated as CASIPGGGGGETQYF.

V usage is TRBV28 and J usage is TRBJ1-2; TRBD1 aligns across 12 bases. Germline values: CDR1 MDHEN, CDR2 SYDVKM. There are 15 residues in the CDR3. V lost 5 bases, J lost 8 bases, and 9 bases stayed unmatched. For the CDR3, the DNA is TGTGCCAGCAGTGACTTGGGACAGGGGGCGCGCGGCTACACCTTC. It specifies CASSDLGQGARGYTF.

This clonotype was seen repeatedly, ten times or more. The chain links TRBV25-1 to TRBJ2-1; 9 nucleotides agree with TRBD2. Germline trimming cut 2 bases from V and 4 bases from J; bases unmatched to any gene: 3. Germline CDR1 is MGHDK and CDR2 is SYGVNS. CDR3 length: 15 amino acids. CDR3 coding DNA: TGTGCCAGCAGTGAAAGCGGGAGGATTTACAATGAGCAGTTCTTC. Amino acids: CASSESGRIYNEQFF.

On this clonotype: A far more abundant clone sits one base away, making this likely a read error. The chain combines TRBV2 with TRBJ2-7; either TRBD1 or TRBD2 may supply D (6 bases each). The CDR3 totals 12 residues. Germline CDR1 is SNHLY and CDR2 is FYNNEI. The V end was cut by 8 bases, the J end by 7 bases, with 15 bases between. For the CDR3, the DNA is TGTGCCAGCGGCCTCGGGGGCGATGAGCAGTACTTC. Its translation is CASGLGGDEQYF.

The sample holds many counts of this clonotype. The rearrangement joins TRBV11-2 to TRBJ1-1; 12 bases align to TRBD1. Trimming removed 3 bases from V and 10 bases from J; junction bases left unmatched: 3. The CDR3 spans 13 residues. Germline CDR1 is SGHAT and CDR2 is FQNNGV. CDR3 sequence (DNA): TGTGCCAGCAGCTTCCGGGACAGGGGGCGAGCTTTCTTT. Residues: CASSFRDRGRAFF.

The rearrangement links TRBV19 to TRBJ1-2; TRBD1 is a possible D gene (6 bases). The CDR3 length is 14 residues. V lost 4 bases and J 4 bases, leaving 13 bases between the germline ends. Germline loops: CDR1 LNHDA, CDR2 SQIVND (reference sequence). The CDR3 reads CASSTRGSGYGYTF. Written as DNA, the CDR3 is TGTGCCAGTAGTACCAGGGGTAGTGGCTATGGCTACACCTTC. The full variable domain, completed using reference TRBV19 and TRBJ1-2, is DGGITQSPKYLFRKEGQNVTLSCEQNLNHDAMYWYRQDPGQGLRLIYYSQIVNDFQKGDIAEGYSVSREKKESFPLTVTSAQKNPTAFYLCASSTRGSGYGYTFGSGTRLTVV.

The rearrangement uses TRBV20-1 and TRBJ2-1; 10 nucleotides match TRBD1. The CDR3 is 14 amino acids. Germline V gives CDR1 DFQATT, CDR2 SNEGSKA (reference sequence). The V segment lost 6 bases and the J segment 2 bases; nucleotides outside the gene matches: 4. This chain's CDR3 is CSARDRGTYNEQFF. CDR3 DNA: TGCAGTGCAAGGGACAGGGGAACCTACAATGAGCAGTTCTTC.

This clonotype was observed once. V gene TRBV20-1 combines with J gene TRBJ1-3; D not certain. V was shortened by 6 bases and J by 7 bases, with 22 bases between the two germline ends. Germline values: CDR1 DFQATT, CDR2 SNEGSKA (reference sequence). This CDR3 region has 15 residues. The CDR3 DNA sequence: TGCAGTGCCCCCCGCGGCGGAACGTCGCAGAACACCATATATTTT. It encodes CSAPRGGTSQNTIYF.

This clonotype was detected ten times or more. The gene calls are TRBV7-2 and TRBJ2-1; TRBD2 matches at 9 bases. The CDR3 totals 16 residues. The V segment lost 1 base and the J segment 9 bases; nucleotides outside the gene matches: 10. Per the germline V gene, CDR1 is SGHTA and CDR2 is FQGNSA. The CDR3 here is CASSLDVSGSAFEQFF. CDR3 coding DNA: TGTGCCAGCAGCTTAGATGTTAGCGGGAGCGCTTTTGAGCAGTTCTTC. Drawing the rest from reference TRBV7-2 and TRBJ2-1, the complete variable domain is GAGVSQSPSNKVTEKGKDVELRCDPISGHTALYWYRQSLGQGLEFLIYFQGNSAPDKSGLPSDRFSAERTGGSVSTLTIQRTQQEDSAVYLCASSLDVSGSAFEQFFGPGTRLTVL.

This clonotype was detected ten times or more. This chain joins TRBV30 and TRBJ2-1, with 8 bases identical to TRBD2. Germline CDR1 GTSNPN, CDR2 SVGIG (reference sequence). The V gene end was trimmed by 4 bases and the J gene end by 7 bases; junction bases not matched to a gene: 12. The CDR3 contains 15 residues. The CDR3 region has the DNA TGTGCCTGGATCCCCACAACCGGGACTAGGAATGAGCAGTTCTTC. Protein product: CAWIPTTGTRNEQFF.

This clonotype was seen at least ten times. The CDR3 coding sequence is TGCAGTGCTGGTGCCAGCGGGACCCTAAACAATGAGCAGTTCTTC. This translates into CSAGASGTLNNEQFF. The J gene is TRBJ2-1, the V gene TRBV20-1; 7 bases agree with TRBD2. J gave up 5 bases and V 5 bases, and 12 bases lay outside the gene matches. Germline V gene data show CDR1 as DFQATT and CDR2 as SNEGSKA (reference sequence). This CDR3 region has 15 residues.

This clonotype has a count of ten or more. This chain's CDR3 is CATSDRGRAGTGELFF. DNA of the CDR3: TGTGCCACCAGTGATCGCGGGAGGGCCGGCACCGGGGAGCTGTTTTTT. This chain connects TRBV24-1 to TRBJ2-2; 9 bases fit TRBD2. The CDR3 totals 16 residues. V trimming: 3 bases; J trimming: 4 bases; junction bases outside the gene matches: 5. Germline CDR1 KGHDR, CDR2 SFDVKD.

The rearrangement joins TRBV6-1 to TRBJ1-5; no clear D. The V and J ends lost 6 bases and 4 bases respectively, with 10 bases between them. The CDR3 runs 13 residues. CDR1 is MNHNS, CDR2 SASEGT, per germline. The DNA for the CDR3 is TGTGCCAGCAGGTGGGCTATTAATCAGCCCCAGCATTTT. It is translated as CASRWAINQPQHF.

The table lists this clonotype with a few counts. The chain carries TRBV7-3 and TRBJ2-2; TRBD2 agrees at 14 bases. The CDR3 length is 19 residues. Germline assignment: CDR1 SGHTA and CDR2 FQGTGA. The junction had 12 bases not matched to a gene; V was cut back by 4 bases and J by 5 bases. The CDR3 loop reads CASSSRLAGGPKGTGELFF. The CDR3 region has the DNA TGTGCCAGCAGCTCCAGACTAGCGGGAGGGCCCAAAGGAACCGGGGAGCTGTTTTTT.

Points on this clonotype: An end of the junction does not agree with germline; a read error may underlie this. This chain connects TRBV15 to TRBJ1-4, with TRBD1 matching 8 bases. This CDR3 comprises 15 residues. CDR1 is LNHNV, CDR2 YYDKDF, per germline (reference sequence). The CDR3 loop reads CATSTWTGINEKPFF. CDR3 bases: TGTGCCACCAGCACCTGGACAGGGATTAATGAAAAACCGTTTTTT.

This clonotype was counted many times. V gene TRBV3-1 combines with J gene TRBJ1-3, with 7 nucleotides matching TRBD1. Germline CDR1 is LGHDT and CDR2 is YNNKEL (reference sequence). The J segment lost 0 bases and the V segment lost 8 bases, leaving 4 bases of the junction unmatched. The CDR3 contains 14 residues. CDR3 region: CASVRQGSGNTIYF. CDR3 nucleotides: TGTGCCAGCGTGAGACAGGGCTCTGGAAACACCATATATTTT.